These T cell receptor beta chains were read from a single sample in a study of a mutant IDH1 vaccine in newly diagnosed glioma. Method: immunoSEQ multiplex PCR; TCRdb's copy keeps in-frame clones and lacks some. Of tens of thousands of clones listed, over 75% are singletons. The antigens these receptors bind are not known. The material was PBMCs, obtained from a glioma patient whose treatment included an IDH1 peptide vaccine. The receptors shown here come from a man aged 40-49 years with glioma. Each CDR3 is given with its conserved first and last residue. The order of the fields is clone size, D gene, V gene, J gene, CDR3 protein, CDR3 DNA. The D gene is left open where the match is weak. The listing skips clone size in some rows; elsewhere it reads once, few, many or a size class.

clone_size: few; d_call: -; v_call: TRBV9; j_call: TRBJ2-3; cdr3_aa: CASSVAGSADTQYF; cdr3_nt: TGTGCCAGCAGCGTAGCAGGCAGTGCAGATACGCAGTATTTT
clone_size: -; d_call: -; v_call: TRBV7-8; j_call: TRBJ2-7; cdr3_aa: CASSLYRGGSGWEQYF; cdr3_nt: TGTGCCAGCAGCTTATATCGAGGGGGTAGCGGGTGGGAGCAGTACTTC
clone_size: -; d_call: TRBD2; v_call: TRBV7-2; j_call: TRBJ2-7; cdr3_aa: CASSLGAGGPGEQYF; cdr3_nt: TGTGCCAGCAGCTTAGGAGCGGGGGGGCCGGGCGAGCAGTACTTC
clone_size: -; d_call: TRBD1; v_call: TRBV7-2; j_call: TRBJ2-3; cdr3_aa: CASSWDRGTSTDTQYF; cdr3_nt: TGTGCCAGCAGCTGGGACAGGGGGACTAGCACAGATACGCAGTATTTT
clone_size: -; d_call: TRBD1; v_call: TRBV6-5; j_call: TRBJ2-7; cdr3_aa: CASSYVRGRFEQYF; cdr3_nt: TGTGCCAGCAGTTACGTAAGGGGGCGTTTCGAGCAGTACTTC
clone_size: -; d_call: TRBD2; v_call: TRBV19; j_call: TRBJ2-6; cdr3_aa: CASSTPVGTSGYRSGANVLTF; cdr3_nt: TGTGCCAGTAGTACTCCGGTCGGGACTAGCGGATACCGTTCTGGGGCCAACGTCCTGACTTTC
clone_size: -; d_call: TRBD1; v_call: TRBV2; j_call: TRBJ2-1; cdr3_aa: CASKPTGGLGEQFF; cdr3_nt: TGTGCCAGCAAGCCGACAGGGGGTCTAGGTGAGCAGTTCTTC
clone_size: -; d_call: -; v_call: TRBV13; j_call: TRBJ1-1; cdr3_aa: CASSIDSMNTEAFF; cdr3_nt: TGTGCCAGCAGCATTGACAGCATGAACACTGAAGCTTTCTTT
clone_size: -; d_call: TRBD1; v_call: TRBV2; j_call: TRBJ2-6; cdr3_aa: CASSESWDRGHVLTF; cdr3_nt: TGTGCCAGCAGTGAATCTTGGGACAGGGGCCACGTCCTGACTTTC
clone_size: -; d_call: -; v_call: TRBV6-6; j_call: TRBJ1-1; cdr3_aa: CASSRVGADTEAFF; cdr3_nt: TGTGCCAGCAGCCGGGTAGGGGCCGACACTGAAGCTTTCTTT
clone_size: few; d_call: -; v_call: TRBV19; j_call: TRBJ1-5; cdr3_aa: CASSIGQGESRPQHF; cdr3_nt: TGTGCCAGTAGTATAGGTCAGGGTGAAAGTCGGCCCCAGCATTTT
clone_size: -; d_call: -; v_call: TRBV4-2; j_call: TRBJ2-7; cdr3_aa: CASSHSKAGTFEQYF; cdr3_nt: TGTGCCAGCAGCCACTCGAAGGCGGGAACATTCGAGCAGTACTTC
clone_size: -; d_call: -; v_call: TRBV5-1; j_call: TRBJ2-3; cdr3_aa: CASSLDGTSTDTQYF; cdr3_nt: TGCGCCAGCAGCTTGGACGGGACTAGCACAGATACGCAGTATTTT
clone_size: -; d_call: -; v_call: TRBV6-1; j_call: TRBJ1-4; cdr3_aa: CASSGNRATNEKLFF; cdr3_nt: TGTGCCAGCAGTGGAAACAGGGCAACTAATGAAAAACTGTTTTTT
clone_size: -; d_call: -; v_call: TRBV30; j_call: TRBJ1-1; cdr3_aa: CAWEKGSGTEAFF; cdr3_nt: TGTGCCTGGGAAAAAGGTAGTGGCACTGAAGCTTTCTTT
clone_size: -; d_call: TRBD1; v_call: TRBV19; j_call: TRBJ1-1; cdr3_aa: CASSSQGARTEAFF; cdr3_nt: TGTGCCAGTAGTTCTCAGGGGGCTCGGACTGAAGCTTTCTTT
clone_size: -; d_call: TRBD1; v_call: TRBV9; j_call: TRBJ1-1; cdr3_aa: CASSTGTGNTEAFF; cdr3_nt: TGTGCCAGCAGCACCGGGACAGGCAACACTGAAGCTTTCTTT
clone_size: few; d_call: TRBD1; v_call: TRBV2; j_call: TRBJ1-5; cdr3_aa: CASSQDRANQPQHF; cdr3_nt: TGTGCCAGCAGCCAAGACAGGGCCAATCAGCCCCAGCATTTT
clone_size: -; d_call: -; v_call: TRBV27; j_call: TRBJ1-6; cdr3_aa: CASRGTVTSYNSPLHF; cdr3_nt: TGTGCCAGCAGGGGTACAGTGACCTCCTATAATTCACCCCTCCACTTT
clone_size: -; d_call: -; v_call: TRBV7-2; j_call: TRBJ2-4; cdr3_aa: CASSPQLEAKNIQYF; cdr3_nt: TGTGCCAGCAGCCCCCAGCTAGAGGCCAAAAACATTCAGTACTTC
clone_size: -; d_call: -; v_call: TRBV6-5; j_call: TRBJ2-7; cdr3_aa: CASSYAHEQYF; cdr3_nt: TGTGCCAGCAGTTACGCCCACGAGCAGTACTTC
clone_size: -; d_call: -; v_call: TRBV2; j_call: TRBJ2-1; cdr3_aa: CASSESINEQFF; cdr3_nt: TGTGCCAGCAGCGAGTCAATCAATGAGCAGTTCTTC
clone_size: -; d_call: TRBD1; v_call: TRBV7-6; j_call: TRBJ1-1; cdr3_aa: CASSLAGGQGHEAFF; cdr3_nt: TGTGCCAGCAGCTTAGCCGGGGGACAGGGACATGAAGCTTTCTTT
clone_size: -; d_call: TRBD1; v_call: TRBV5-5; j_call: TRBJ2-6; cdr3_aa: CASSPAPRDRSSGANVLTF; cdr3_nt: TGTGCCAGCAGCCCAGCCCCCCGGGACAGGTCCTCTGGGGCCAACGTCCTGACTTTC
clone_size: -; d_call: TRBD1; v_call: TRBV27; j_call: TRBJ2-1; cdr3_aa: CASSLDRSSYNEQFF; cdr3_nt: TGTGCCAGCAGCCTGGACAGGAGCTCCTACAATGAGCAGTTCTTC
clone_size: -; d_call: -; v_call: TRBV6-6; j_call: TRBJ2-7; cdr3_aa: CASSPFWRVDEQYF; cdr3_nt: TGTGCCAGCAGCCCTTTTTGGCGGGTAGACGAGCAGTACTTC
clone_size: -; d_call: -; v_call: TRBV28; j_call: TRBJ2-7; cdr3_aa: CASSHPHYEQYF; cdr3_nt: TGTGCCAGCAGCCACCCCCACTACGAGCAGTACTTC
clone_size: few; d_call: -; v_call: TRBV11-2; j_call: TRBJ1-5; cdr3_aa: CASSLEAFQPQHF; cdr3_nt: TGTGCCAGCAGCTTAGAGGCCTTTCAGCCCCAGCATTTT
clone_size: few; d_call: -; v_call: TRBV7-8; j_call: TRBJ1-5; cdr3_aa: CASSLWGVNQPQHF; cdr3_nt: TGTGCCAGCAGCTTATGGGGGGTTAATCAGCCCCAGCATTTT
clone_size: -; d_call: TRBD1; v_call: TRBV5-1; j_call: TRBJ1-4; cdr3_aa: CASSLMGQRNEKLFF; cdr3_nt: TGCGCCAGCAGCTTGATGGGACAGAGGAATGAAAAACTGTTTTTT
clone_size: -; d_call: -; v_call: TRBV4-1; j_call: TRBJ2-5; cdr3_aa: CASSQGFPPAGQETQYF; cdr3_nt: TGCGCCAGCAGCCAAGGATTCCCCCCCGCTGGCCAAGAGACCCAGTACTTC
clone_size: -; d_call: -; v_call: TRBV29-1; j_call: TRBJ2-7; cdr3_aa: CSVRRVSDEQYF; cdr3_nt: TGCAGCGTTCGCAGGGTTTCCGACGAGCAGTACTTC
clone_size: -; d_call: -; v_call: TRBV9; j_call: TRBJ2-1; cdr3_aa: CASSPIGFGEQFF; cdr3_nt: TGTGCCAGCAGCCCCATCGGGTTCGGGGAGCAGTTCTTC
clone_size: -; d_call: -; v_call: TRBV6-4; j_call: TRBJ1-2; cdr3_aa: CASSAGSGYTF; cdr3_nt: TGTGCCAGCAGTGCAGGTTCTGGCTACACCTTC
clone_size: -; d_call: TRBD1; v_call: TRBV7-2; j_call: TRBJ2-1; cdr3_aa: CASSLSGQSNEQFF; cdr3_nt: TGTGCCAGCAGCTTATCGGGACAGAGCAATGAGCAGTTCTTC
clone_size: few; d_call: -; v_call: TRBV5-6; j_call: TRBJ1-5; cdr3_aa: CASSLFGRGYQPQHF; cdr3_nt: TGTGCCAGCAGCTTGTTCGGTAGGGGGTATCAGCCCCAGCATTTT
clone_size: -; d_call: -; v_call: TRBV5-4; j_call: TRBJ1-3; cdr3_aa: CASSLAGDSGNTIYF; cdr3_nt: TGTGCCAGCAGCTTGGCGGGCGACTCTGGAAACACCATATATTTT
clone_size: -; d_call: TRBD1; v_call: TRBV5-1; j_call: TRBJ2-7; cdr3_aa: CASSLGRGSYEQYF; cdr3_nt: TGCGCCAGCAGCTTGGGCAGGGGGTCCTACGAGCAGTACTTC